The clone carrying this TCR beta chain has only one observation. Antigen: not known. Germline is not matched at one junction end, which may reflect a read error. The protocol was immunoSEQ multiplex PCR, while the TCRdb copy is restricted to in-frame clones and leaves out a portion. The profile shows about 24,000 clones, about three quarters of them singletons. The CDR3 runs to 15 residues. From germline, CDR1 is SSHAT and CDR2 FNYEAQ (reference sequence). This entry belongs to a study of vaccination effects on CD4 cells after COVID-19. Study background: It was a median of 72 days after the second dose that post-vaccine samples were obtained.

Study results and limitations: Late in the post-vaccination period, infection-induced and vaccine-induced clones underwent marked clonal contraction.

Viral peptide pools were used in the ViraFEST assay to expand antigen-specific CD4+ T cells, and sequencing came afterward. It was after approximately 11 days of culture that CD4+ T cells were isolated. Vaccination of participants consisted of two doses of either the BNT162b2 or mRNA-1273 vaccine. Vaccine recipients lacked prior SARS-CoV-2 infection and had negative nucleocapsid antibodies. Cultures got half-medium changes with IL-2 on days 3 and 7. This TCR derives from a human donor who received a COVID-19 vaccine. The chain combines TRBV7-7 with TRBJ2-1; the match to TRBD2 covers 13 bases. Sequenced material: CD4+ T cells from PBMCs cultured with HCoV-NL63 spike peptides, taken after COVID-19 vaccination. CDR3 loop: CASSRLAGGYNEQFF. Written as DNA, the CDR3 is TGTGCTAGCAGCCGACTAGCGGGGGGATACAATGAGCAGTTCTTC.